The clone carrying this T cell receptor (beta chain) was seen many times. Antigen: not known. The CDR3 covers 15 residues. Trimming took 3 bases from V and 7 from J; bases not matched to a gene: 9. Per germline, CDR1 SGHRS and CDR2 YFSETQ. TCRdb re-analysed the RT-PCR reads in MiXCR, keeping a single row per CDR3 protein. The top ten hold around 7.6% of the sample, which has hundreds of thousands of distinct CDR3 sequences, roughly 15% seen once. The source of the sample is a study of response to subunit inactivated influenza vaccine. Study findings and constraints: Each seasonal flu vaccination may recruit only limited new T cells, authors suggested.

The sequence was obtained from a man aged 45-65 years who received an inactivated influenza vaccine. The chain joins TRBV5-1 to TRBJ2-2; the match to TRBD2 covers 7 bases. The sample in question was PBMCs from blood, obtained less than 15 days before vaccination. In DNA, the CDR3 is TGCGCCAGCAGCTCCCGGGAGGACCGAGGCGGGGAGCTGTTTTTT. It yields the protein CASSSREDRGGELFF.